This TCR beta chain was recorded in a study of blood T cell repertoires in COVID-19. How the authors handled the data: By means of reference gene primer amplification, nucleated cell counts were estimated. Assay: immunoSEQ multiplex PCR; the TCRdb copy retains only in-frame clones and omits some. That table is the source of V, J and clone size, and D and trimming were worked out from the DNA. The sample lists about 180,000 clones; roughly three quarters were seen once. The germline CDR1 and CDR2 sequences are MNHEY and SMNVEV (reference sequence). This CDR3 is built from 17 residues. The germline V and J ends were trimmed by 8 bases and 0 bases, with 20 bases remaining between them.

This TCR was sampled from a woman aged 80 or over with COVID-19, enrolled during active disease. The chain carries TRBV27 and TRBJ1-3; tentative D call: TRBD1 (6 bases). Input material: peripheral blood. CDR3 in amino acids: CASRSGGSIFSGNTIYF. The DNA for the CDR3 is TGTGCCAGCCGGTCGGGGGGCAGCATATTCTCTGGAAACACCATATATTTT.